One sample yielded the 17 T cell receptor beta chains listed below, sequenced in a study of cytomegalovirus exposure and HLA in healthy donors. The PCR had 60 Vbeta and 13 Jbeta primers. Only in-frame clones appear in the TCRdb table, and some are missing; sequencing was by immunoSEQ multiplex PCR. This table holds about 130,000 clones, roughly 70% found once. Input material: PBMCs. These receptors originate from a woman aged 55-70 years in good health and CMV-seropositive.

The CDR3 sequence: CASSEPGAGEKLFF. The CDR3 DNA reads TGTGCCAGCAGTGAACCGGGTGCGGGTGAAAAACTGTTTTTT. The chain is built from TRBV6-1 and TRBJ1-4; no clear D gene. Per the germline V gene, CDR1 is MNHNS and CDR2 is SASEGT. CDR3 length: 14 residues. Trimming left V 2 bases short and J 7 bases short, with 11 bases between.

The V and J genes are TRBV5-1 and TRBJ1-2; D is perhaps TRBD1 (6 bases). V lost 5 bases and J lost 4, with 12 bases in between. The V gene's germline CDR1 is SGHRS and CDR2 YFSETQ. This CDR3 region has 13 residues. As DNA, the CDR3 is TGCGCCAGCAGTTACGACAGGTCCTATGGCTACACCTTC. Translating gives CASSYDRSYGYTF.

The J gene is TRBJ2-7, the V gene TRBV10-3; 10 nucleotides align to TRBD1. V was clipped by 5 bases and J by 1 base; unmatched bases: 5. This CDR3 is 15 amino acids long. From germline, CDR1 is ENHRY and CDR2 SYGVKD. For the CDR3, the DNA is TGTGCCATCAGTCCCCGGGGACAGGGGTCCTACGAGCAGTACTTC. Amino acids: CAISPRGQGSYEQYF.

The chain joins TRBV5-4 to TRBJ2-5; TRBD2 might be the D (6 bases). In germline, CDR1 is SGHNT, CDR2 YYREEE (reference sequence). Trimming stripped 4 bases from V and 4 bases from J, with 14 bases between. This CDR3 is 14 amino acids long. In DNA form, the CDR3 reads TGTGCCAGCAGCGGAAAGGACGGGGGAGAGACCCAGTACTTC. Protein sequence: CASSGKDGGETQYF.

This clone was seen only a few times. CDR3 loop: CASSLIAGEWAEQFF. The CDR3 DNA is TGCGCCAGCAGCTTGATTGCGGGAGAGTGGGCTGAGCAGTTCTTC. The chain employs TRBV5-1 and TRBJ2-1, with 7 positions matching TRBD2. The CDR3 extends over 15 amino acids. CDR1 and CDR2 (germline): SGHRS, YFSETQ. V was clipped by 1 base and J by 9 bases; unmatched bases: 10.

This clone was seen only a few times. The chain recombines TRBV19 with TRBJ2-7, with 7 bases aligning to TRBD1. Per the germline V gene, CDR1 is LNHDA and CDR2 is SQIVND (reference sequence). CDR3 size: 13 residues. V trimming: 5 bases; J trimming: 2 bases; junction bases outside the gene matches: 3. In DNA, the CDR3 is TGTGCCAGTAGTTTCGGGACAGCCTACGAGCAGTACTTC. It specifies CASSFGTAYEQYF.

The rearrangement joins TRBV6-5 to TRBJ2-7, with TRBD1 matching 8 bases. This CDR3 spans 15 amino acids. The J segment lost 2 bases and the V segment lost 3 bases, leaving 6 bases of the junction unmatched. Germline values: CDR1 MNHEY, CDR2 SVGAGI. The CDR3 nucleotides read TGTGCCAGCAGTTATGACAGGGGCCCTACCTACGAGCAGTACTTC. Protein product: CASSYDRGPTYEQYF.

The rearrangement uses TRBV5-1 and TRBJ2-2, with D tentatively TRBD1 (7 bases). This CDR3 is built from 16 residues. Trimming pared 2 bases from V and 4 bases from J, leaving 15 bases between. The germline V gene has CDR1 SGHRS and CDR2 YFSETQ. CDR3 region: CASSLTGAGSTGELFF. The DNA of the CDR3 is TGCGCCAGCAGCTTAACAGGGGCGGGGAGCACCGGGGAGCTGTTTTTT.

The table lists this clone with a few counts. The genes are TRBV2 and TRBJ2-3; D ambiguous. V lost 5 bases to trimming and J lost 4 bases, with 4 bases between them. Germline V lookup: CDR1 SNHLY, CDR2 FYNNEI. This CDR3 contains 11 residues. CDR3 nucleotide sequence: TGTGCCAGCAGTCAGTCAGATACGCAGTATTTT. The encoded protein is CASSQSDTQYF.

J is TRBJ2-1 and V is TRBV7-9; 8 bases are shared with TRBD2. There are 17 residues in the CDR3. Germline V lookup: CDR1 SEHNR, CDR2 FQNEAQ (reference sequence). V shed 4 bases and J 0 bases; nucleotides not matched to a gene: 8. CDR3 in amino acids: CASSSLSSGSSYNEQFF. CDR3 in DNA: TGTGCCAGCAGCTCGTTGTCGAGCGGGAGCTCCTACAATGAGCAGTTCTTC.

V gene TRBV2 combines with J gene TRBJ1-2, with a weak D call TRBD1 (5 bases). Trimming took off 8 bases at V and 4 bases at J, with 14 bases between the two ends. CDR3 size: 13 residues. Germline CDR1 is SNHLY and CDR2 is FYNNEI. The CDR3 spells CASPPRQSYGYTF. The CDR3 DNA follows: TGTGCCAGCCCCCCCCGACAGTCCTATGGCTACACCTTC.

This chain links TRBV19 with TRBJ2-5; D not resolved. This CDR3 has 12 amino acids. The germline CDR1 and CDR2 sequences are LNHDA and SQIVND (reference sequence). Trimming cost V 10 bases and J 6 bases, with 15 bases left between them. DNA of the CDR3: TGTGCCACCTCATCCCCTATGCAGACCCAGTACTTC. It encodes CATSSPMQTQYF.

The chain employs TRBV19 and TRBJ1-5; D unclear. V lost 5 bases, J lost 0 bases, and 8 bases lay in between. This CDR3 is 14 amino acids long. CDR1 and CDR2 (germline): LNHDA, SQIVND (reference sequence). The DNA for the CDR3 is TGTGCCAGTAGTCCAGATTATAGCAATCAGCCCCAGCATTTT. Its translation: CASSPDYSNQPQHF.

The rearrangement joins TRBV7-2 to TRBJ1-3; the D gene is possibly TRBD1 (6 bases). The CDR3 is 16 residues long. The V end lost 3 bases, the J end lost 2 bases, and 14 bases lay between the germline ends. The germline CDR1 and CDR2 sequences are SGHTA and FQGNSA. Here the CDR3 DNA reads TGTGCCAGCAGCTTTGCGGGGGCCTACCCTGGAAACACCATATATTTT. Translating gives CASSFAGAYPGNTIYF.

This chain joins TRBV6-1 and TRBJ1-1, with TRBD1 matching over 7 bases. CDR3 length equals 11 residues. Germline lookup yields CDR1 MNHNS and CDR2 SASEGT. J gave up 8 bases and V 6 bases, and 3 bases lay outside the gene matches. CDR3 in DNA: TGTGCCAGCAGACAGACAGGGGAAGCTTTCTTT. Translating it yields CASRQTGEAFF.

This chain connects TRBV6-5 to TRBJ2-2; D might be TRBD1 (5 bases). CDR3 length: 16 amino acids. The germline V gene encodes CDR1 MNHEY and CDR2 SVGAGI. Trimming left V 0 bases short and J 2 bases short, with 10 bases between. CDR3 amino acids: CASSYSRTPNTGELFF. In DNA form, the CDR3 reads TGTGCCAGCAGTTACTCCAGGACACCCAACACCGGGGAGCTGTTTTTT.

This clone turned up a few times. The chain recombines TRBV5-4 with TRBJ2-5; 7 bases align to TRBD1. Germline loops: CDR1 SGHNT, CDR2 YYREEE (reference sequence). V lost 0 bases to trimming and J lost 5 bases; unmatched junction nucleotides: 4. This CDR3 comprises 14 residues. This CDR3 is CASSLADRPETQYF. The CDR3 nucleotides are TGTGCCAGCAGCTTGGCGGACAGGCCGGAGACCCAGTACTTC.